This TCR beta chain was identified during a study of response to subunit inactivated influenza vaccine (dated by TCRdb to the late 2010s). In terms of the full investigation: Deep quantitative profiling of the T cell receptor repertoire was used in the study to follow responses to a trivalent subunit inactivated influenza vaccine. Summary of the overall study and its limitations: The authors suggested that each seasonal influenza vaccination may recruit only a limited number of new T cells.

Library preparation used RT-PCR. The sequencing machine was an Illumina HiSeq 2500. TCRdb reprocessing: public reads trimmed at Q25 with fastp, clones called with MiXCR, in-frame beta chains kept. Duplicate CDR3 protein sequences are folded into a single record with the most common DNA and genes. This sample lists 500,000 or so distinct CDR3 sequences; approximately 10% were detected once. The biggest ten clones account for more than 10% of the sample. V is reduced by 6 bases and J by 2 bases, leaving a spacing of 10 bases between them. From its cysteine to its phenylalanine, the CDR3 spans 14 amino acids. Only the CDR3 part of the read is kept: 42 bases, read in frame from the first base. According to the germline V gene, CDR1 reads KGHDR and CDR2 reads SFDVKD. The time point label of this sample denotes: more than 35 days after influenza vaccine administration. This clonotype was counted a few times. Its antigen is still unknown. No clone much larger than this one lies a single base away; base qualities are absent.

The sample here was PBMCs from blood, taken about 40 days after vaccination. The rearranged segments are TRBV24-1 and TRBJ1-5, and the D gene may be TRBD1, 5 bases matching. The sequence derives from a man over 45 who received an inactivated influenza vaccine. Donor details come from another sample of the same person, matched by shared clones. The bases are TGTGCCACCAGTACCAGGGTTGGCAATCAGCCCCAGCATTTT. The resulting protein is CATSTRVGNQPQHF.